This T cell receptor beta chain was retrieved from a study of T cell repertoires in cytomegalovirus infection. Study information: Recently identified HLA-C-restricted CMV epitopes were used, and well-studied HLA-B-restricted CMV epitopes were used as well. Based on public TCR beta signatures, there were indications of CMV infection and of a matching HLA type. Study results and limitations: Cumulative frequency of public TCR beta families picked out carriers of CMV plus the relevant HLA. CMV-specific HLA-C-restricted TCR beta clonotypes dominated the ex vivo response.

The CDR3 loop spans 18 amino acids. The V end lost 2 bases, the J end lost 0 bases, and 17 bases lay between the germline ends. Germline CDR1 MNHEY, CDR2 SVGEGT. Regarding this clonotype: Its antigen is as yet unknown.

Via MiXCR, TCRdb re-called the reads, giving one row per CDR3 protein. The sample shows about 920,000 distinct CDR3 sequences, 30% to 40% of them seen only once. The chain combines TRBV6-2 or TRBV6-3 with TRBJ1-5; D is undetermined. This clonotype was sampled from a human donor in good health (CMV status not recorded). Some clones in this sample may be carry-over from other donors' samples. The sequencing used cultured CD8+ T cells from PBMCs, collected from culture after CMV antigen stimulation. The CDR3 spells CASSYGLDGLYSNQPQHF. The CDR3 region has the DNA TGTGCCAGCAGTTACGGCCTGGACGGATTATATAGCAATCAGCCCCAGCATTTT.